This T cell receptor (beta chain) was sequenced for a study of blood T cells in healthy people across ages. General observations from the study: Versus aged donors, long-lived donors had higher diversity and more naive CD4+ cells.

This clonotype was detected many times. Its target is unknown. CDR1 is SGHRS, CDR2 YFSETQ, per germline. The CDR3 sequence is 15 residues long. Trimming left V 2 bases short and J 4 bases short, with 14 bases between. Then a second PCR, running roughly 7 to 11 cycles, was carried out with a sample-barcoded 5' primer and a J-beta primer mix. TCRdb independently ran MiXCR on the 5' RACE reads; one entry per CDR3 protein. Counted here are 650,000 to 800,000 distinct CDR3 sequences, 52% occurring once; the ten biggest clones make up roughly 13%. Each sample used at least 7 million PBMCs. Sequencing used blood. The chain couples TRBV5-1 to TRBJ2-3, with D possibly TRBD1 on 5 matching bases. The receptor's source is a woman older than 75 in good health. The CDR3 is CASSFGRASADTQYF. DNA for the CDR3: TGCGCCAGCAGCTTTGGCAGGGCGAGCGCAGATACGCAGTATTTT.